Listed below are T cell receptor beta chains from one sample, sequenced in a study of regulatory T cells in long-lasting Graves disease. TCRdb processed the multiplex PCR reads anew with MiXCR; each CDR3 protein has one entry. The sample consists of about 500,000 distinct CDR3 sequences, more than 10% of them appearing once. The same sample was also studied in work on T cells in Graves' hyperthyroidism and ophthalmopathy.

This specimen consisted of peripheral blood mononuclear cells (PBMCs), obtained at new diagnosis, from a patient treated with antithyroid drugs. Receptor source: a woman aged 25 to 39 with Graves disease. CDR3s include the opening cysteine and the closing phenylalanine or tryptophan. The D gene is left open where the match is weak. Size is omitted from some rows. Given values are once, few, many or a class for expanded clones.

J: TRBJ2-1; size: few; D: TRBD2; V: TRBV18; DNA: TGTGCCAGCTCACGCGGACTAGCGGCCAATGAGCAGTTCTTC; CDR3: CASSRGLAANEQFF
J: TRBJ2-5; size: .; D: .; V: TRBV20-1; DNA: TGCAGCTGCAAGATCAGCGCGGAGACCCAGTACTTC; CDR3: CSCKISAETQYF
J: TRBJ2-1; size: many; D: .; V: TRBV7-2; DNA: TGTGCCAGCAGCTTTACGACTGGCGGTGAGCAGTTCTTC; CDR3: CASSFTTGGEQFF
J: TRBJ2-6; size: many; D: .; V: TRBV10-3; DNA: TGTGCCATCAGTGAGTTAGGCTTGGCCTCTGGGGCCAACGTCCTGACTTTC; CDR3: CAISELGLASGANVLTF
J: TRBJ2-7; size: .; D: .; V: TRBV6-2/TRBV6-3; DNA: TGTGCCAGCAGTGAGTCGACAGTCGTACACTCCTACGAGCAGTACTTC; CDR3: CASSESTVVHSYEQYF
J: TRBJ2-3; size: many; D: TRBD2; V: TRBV15; DNA: TGTGCCACCAGCGTTGGGACTAGAAGAGAGACGCAGTATTTT; CDR3: CATSVGTRRETQYF
J: TRBJ1-4; size: many; D: .; V: TRBV2; DNA: TGTGCCAGCAGTGTGGACAGAAAACGACACCTCGGAGAAGAAAAACTGTTTTTT; CDR3: CASSVDRKRHLGEEKLFF
J: TRBJ2-7; size: many; D: TRBD2; V: TRBV15; DNA: TGTGCCACCAGCAGAGGCGGCGGGAGGGTATACGAGCAGTACTTC; CDR3: CATSRGGGRVYEQYF
J: TRBJ2-6; size: .; D: .; V: TRBV9; DNA: TGTGCCAGCAGCGTACAACGGGCTGGGGCCAACGTCCTGACTTTC; CDR3: CASSVQRAGANVLTF
J: TRBJ2-3; size: few; D: TRBD1; V: TRBV13; DNA: TGTGCCAGCAGTCCTAATCCGGGACAGGGAGGCAATACGCAGTATTTT; CDR3: CASSPNPGQGGNTQYF
J: TRBJ1-3; size: many; D: .; V: TRBV28; DNA: TGTGCCAGCAGATCGTCTTGGGAAAACACCATATATTTT; CDR3: CASRSSWENTIYF
J: TRBJ2-1; size: many; D: TRBD1; V: TRBV29-1; DNA: TGCAGCGTTGAAGCGGGACAGGGTGTCGATGAGCAGTTCTTC; CDR3: CSVEAGQGVDEQFF
J: TRBJ2-1; size: many; D: TRBD2; V: TRBV12-3/TRBV12-4; DNA: TGTGCCAGCAGTCTATCCAGCGGGAGAAGTGAGCAGTTCTTC; CDR3: CASSLSSGRSEQFF
J: TRBJ1-1; size: .; D: .; V: TRBV27; DNA: TGTGCCACCCGTAAAACGTCGGGGGGTTTCGGCGCTGAAGCTTTCTTT; CDR3: CATRKTSGGFGAEAFF
J: TRBJ2-7; size: few; D: .; V: TRBV6-1; DNA: TGTGCCAGCCTCCCAGGGTTGGGGCCCTACGAGCAGTACTTC; CDR3: CASLPGLGPYEQYF
J: TRBJ2-1; size: many; D: TRBD2; V: TRBV11-2; DNA: TGTGCCAGCAGCTTAGTGCTACTAGCGGGACGGGATGAGCAGTTCTTC; CDR3: CASSLVLLAGRDEQFF
J: TRBJ2-1; size: many; D: TRBD1; V: TRBV14; DNA: TGTGCCAGCAGACGGACAGGGGGCATCATGAGCTCCTACAATGAGCAGTTCTTC; CDR3: CASRRTGGIMSSYNEQFF
J: TRBJ2-3; size: few; D: .; V: TRBV7-9; DNA: TGTGCCAGCAGCACGCCTCAGGAAAGGGGGTTACGGACAGATACGCAGTATTTT; CDR3: CASSTPQERGLRTDTQYF
J: TRBJ2-7; size: .; D: TRBD2; V: TRBV9; DNA: TGTGCCAGCAGCGCGCGCGGGACTAGCGGTAACTACGAGCAGTACTTC; CDR3: CASSARGTSGNYEQYF
J: TRBJ2-3; size: many; D: .; V: TRBV24-1; DNA: TGTGCCACCAGTGATGGTAGGCGGTACACAGATACGCAGTATTTT; CDR3: CATSDGRRYTDTQYF
J: TRBJ2-2; size: .; D: TRBD1; V: TRBV12-3/TRBV12-4; DNA: TGTGCCGGCAGTTTCTGGCGGGTAGGGACAGCTAACCTGTACGCGAACACCGGGGAGCTGTTTTTT; CDR3: CAGSFWRVGTANLYANTGELFF
J: TRBJ1-6; size: .; D: .; V: TRBV20-1; DNA: TGCAGTGCTAGAGACGGGGCTACAAGCTCCTATAATTCACCCCTCCACTTT; CDR3: CSARDGATSSYNSPLHF
J: TRBJ2-1; size: many; D: TRBD1; V: TRBV5-6; DNA: TGTGCCAGCAGCGACGGGACAGGGAGCTCCTACAATGAGCAGTTCTTC; CDR3: CASSDGTGSSYNEQFF
J: TRBJ2-3; size: many; D: TRBD2; V: TRBV14; DNA: TGTGCCAGCGGCGGGAGTGTGGTAGATACGCAGTATTTT; CDR3: CASGGSVVDTQYF
J: TRBJ2-3; size: few; D: .; V: TRBV4-3; DNA: TGCGCCAGCAGCACCTCGGACAGACGCGCAGATACGCAGTATTTT; CDR3: CASSTSDRRADTQYF
J: TRBJ1-1; size: many; D: TRBD1; V: TRBV20-1; DNA: TGCAGTGCTACCTGGGACAGCACTGAAGCTTTCTTT; CDR3: CSATWDSTEAFF
J: TRBJ1-2; size: many; D: .; V: TRBV20-1; DNA: TGCAGTGGAACGAGGCTGGGGAGCTATGGCTACACCTTC; CDR3: CSGTRLGSYGYTF
J: TRBJ1-2; size: .; D: .; V: TRBV12-3/TRBV12-4; DNA: TGTGCCAGCAGCCCCAACGACAGGCGGGGCTACACCTTC; CDR3: CASSPNDRRGYTF
J: TRBJ2-1; size: few; D: TRBD2; V: TRBV9; DNA: TGTGCCAGCAGCGTATTTGCTAGCGGGTTAGATGAGCAGTTCTTC; CDR3: CASSVFASGLDEQFF
J: TRBJ1-2; size: .; D: TRBD1; V: TRBV2; DNA: TGTGCCAGCACAACCGGGACAGGGGATTATGGCTACACCTTC; CDR3: CASTTGTGDYGYTF
J: TRBJ2-5; size: many; D: .; V: TRBV28; DNA: TGTGCCAGCAGTTTTGAGAGGAATCCGTTGAGGGAGACCCAGTACTTC; CDR3: CASSFERNPLRETQYF
J: TRBJ1-5; size: once; D: .; V: TRBV10-3; DNA: TGTGCCATCAGCTCTCGGGCGGGCTTAGAGCCCCAGCATTTT; CDR3: CAISSRAGLEPQHF
J: TRBJ2-2; size: .; D: .; V: TRBV11-1; DNA: TGTGCCACGCGGCGTGATCAGGCCGGGGAGCTGTTTTTT; CDR3: CATRRDQAGELFF
J: TRBJ2-1; size: .; D: .; V: TRBV4-3; DNA: TGCGCCAGCAGCCAAGATCTACTAGGACCGTACAATGAGCAGTTCTTC; CDR3: CASSQDLLGPYNEQFF
J: TRBJ1-1; size: many; D: .; V: TRBV12-3/TRBV12-4; DNA: TGTGCCAGCAGCCAGGGTTTCGGGGTACACCTAATGAACACTGAAGCTTTCTTT; CDR3: CASSQGFGVHLMNTEAFF
J: TRBJ1-2; size: many; D: TRBD1; V: TRBV6-1; DNA: TGTGCCAGCACCTTCCGGGACAGGGAGGGCTACACCTTC; CDR3: CASTFRDREGYTF
J: TRBJ1-6; size: .; D: TRBD1; V: TRBV6-2/TRBV6-3; DNA: TGTGCCAGCAGCGCCGACCAGGGGGCATACTATAATTCACCCCTCCACTTT; CDR3: CASSADQGAYYNSPLHF
J: TRBJ2-3; size: many; D: .; V: TRBV3-1; DNA: TGTGCCAGCAGCTCTCGAGGGGGCACAGATACGCAGTATTTT; CDR3: CASSSRGGTDTQYF
J: TRBJ1-5; size: many; D: .; V: TRBV12-3/TRBV12-4; DNA: TGTGCCAGCAGCCTAGAACAGTACCAGCATTTT; CDR3: CASSLEQYQHF
J: TRBJ2-1; size: many; D: TRBD2; V: TRBV20-1; DNA: TGCAGTGCTGAGGTCGGGTGGCTAGCGGGACACAATGAGCAGTTCTTC; CDR3: CSAEVGWLAGHNEQFF
J: TRBJ2-7; size: few; D: TRBD2; V: TRBV28; DNA: TGTGCCAGCAGTAGTTTTTGGACTAGCGGGGCGATAAGCTACGAGCAGTACTTC; CDR3: CASSSFWTSGAISYEQYF
J: TRBJ2-7; size: many; D: .; V: TRBV6-2/TRBV6-3; DNA: TGTGCCAGCAGTTACCTTCCCTCCGAGCAGTACTTC; CDR3: CASSYLPSEQYF
J: TRBJ2-7; size: many; D: .; V: TRBV28; DNA: TGTGCCAGCCACTCAGCCTACGAGCAGTACTTC; CDR3: CASHSAYEQYF
J: TRBJ1-2; size: .; D: TRBD1; V: TRBV19; DNA: TGTGCCAGTAGGGCGCCGGGACAGAACTTAGTCTATGGCTACACCTTC; CDR3: CASRAPGQNLVYGYTF
J: TRBJ2-7; size: .; D: .; V: TRBV4-3; DNA: TGCGCCAGCAGCCAAGATTACAGCTACGAGCAGTACTTC; CDR3: CASSQDYSYEQYF
J: TRBJ2-5; size: many; D: TRBD1; V: TRBV20-1; DNA: TGCAGTGCTAGGCAATCAACCGGAGGGACAGGGAGATTC; CDR3: CSARQSTGGTGRF
J: TRBJ1-6; size: many; D: TRBD1; V: TRBV15; DNA: TGTGCCACCAGCAGAGCGACAGGGCGGGAAGGGGATTCACCCCTCCACTTT; CDR3: CATSRATGREGDSPLHF
J: TRBJ1-5; size: .; D: TRBD1; V: TRBV30; DNA: TGTGCCTGGTCCAGGGGGGAAGTTGCGCCCCAGCATTTT; CDR3: CAWSRGEVAPQHF
J: TRBJ2-7; size: few; D: TRBD1; V: TRBV11-3; DNA: TGTGCCAGCAGCTGGGGACAGGGGGAGGTGGGCGAGCAGTACTTC; CDR3: CASSWGQGEVGEQYF
J: TRBJ2-7; size: many; D: .; V: TRBV20-1; DNA: TGCAGTGCTAGCGGGACCCTAGCGCGGGCCTCCTACGAGCAGTACTTC; CDR3: CSASGTLARASYEQYF
J: TRBJ2-7; size: .; D: TRBD1; V: TRBV13; DNA: TGTGCCAGCAGCCACGGGACAGGTTACTCCTACGAGCAGTACTTC; CDR3: CASSHGTGYSYEQYF